These 3 T cell receptor beta chains were all obtained from the same sample, sequenced in a study of T cell changes during pregnancy in multiple sclerosis. Assay: immunoSEQ multiplex PCR; the TCRdb copy retains only in-frame clones and omits some. The data show roughly 50,000 clones, with around 94% seen just once and 3.5% held by the top ten. Specimen: CD8+ T cells from peripheral blood mononuclear cells, collected in the third trimester of pregnancy. These receptors came from a female donor with multiple sclerosis, enrolled in a pregnancy study.

The V call is TRBV7-9, the J call TRBJ1-2; 9 nucleotides align to TRBD1. The ends lost 3 bases at V and 4 bases at J; junction bases unmatched: 3. The germline V gene encodes CDR1 SEHNR and CDR2 FQNEAQ (reference sequence). The CDR3 has 14 residues. The CDR3 DNA reads TGTGCCAGCAGCTTTTCGGGACAGGGCTATGGCTACACCTTC. Encoded protein: CASSFSGQGYGYTF.

The genes are TRBV27 and TRBJ1-5; D remains unclear. Trimming took off 5 bases at V and 5 bases at J, with 16 bases between the two ends. CDR1 MNHEY and CDR2 SMNVEV come from the germline V gene (reference sequence). The length of the CDR3 is 15 residues. CDR3 sequence: CASSLRGSQHQPQHF. The CDR3 DNA reads as TGTGCCAGCAGTCTACGAGGGTCCCAGCATCAGCCCCAGCATTTT.

The chain couples TRBV5-6 to TRBJ1-3; 7 bases match TRBD1. Germline V CDR1 and CDR2: SGHDT, YYEEEE. This CDR3 has 16 amino acids. Germline trimming cut 3 bases from V and 2 bases from J; bases unmatched to any gene: 8. The CDR3 bases are TGTGCCAGCAGCTGGGCGAATACAGGGGCTGGAAACACCATATATTTT. It specifies CASSWANTGAGNTIYF.